Below, 15 T cell receptor beta chains from the same sample are listed, as sequenced in a study of blood T cell repertoires in COVID-19. The assay was immunoSEQ multiplex PCR, and TCRdb's table has in-frame clones only and misses some. The sample lists 250,000 to 300,000 clones; nearly 90% were seen once. The specimen was peripheral blood. The origin of the receptors is a woman in her twenties or thirties with COVID-19, enrolled during active disease.

The chain has TRBV5-1 and TRBJ2-1; D remains unclear. Germline V gives CDR1 SGHRS, CDR2 YFSETQ. Trimming took off 9 bases at V and 0 bases at J, with 19 bases between the two ends. The CDR3 runs 16 residues. For the CDR3, the DNA is TGCGCCACCGCCCCCGAGGCTTCCATCTCCTACAATGAGCAGTTCTTC. It yields the protein CATAPEASISYNEQFF.

The chain has TRBV6-6 and TRBJ1-4, with 9 bases identical to TRBD1. V lost 8 bases, J lost 7 bases, and 5 bases stayed unmatched. This CDR3 region has 13 residues. The germline CDR1 and CDR2 sequences are MNHNY and SVGAGI (reference sequence). The DNA of the CDR3 is TGTGCCAGCGCCCGGGACAGGGTTGAAAAACTGTTTTTT. Translation gives CASARDRVEKLFF.

V and J are TRBV6-5 and TRBJ1-2, with a possible D match to TRBD1 (6 bases). Per germline, CDR1 MNHEY and CDR2 SVGAGI. CDR3 length: 13 amino acids. Between the trimmed V and J ends, which lost 6 bases and 2 bases, there was a span of 10 bases. CDR3 residues: CASRSQGNYGYTF. In DNA, the CDR3 is TGTGCCAGCAGGAGCCAGGGGAACTATGGCTACACCTTC.

This clone was observed a few times. The gene calls are TRBV4-2 and TRBJ2-1; TRBD2 agrees at 9 bases. Per germline, CDR1 LGHNA and CDR2 YNFKEQ. The trim removed 3 bases at V and 3 bases at J, leaving 6 bases unmatched. The CDR3 extends over 16 amino acids. The CDR3 protein is CASSHPEAGGYNEQFF. The CDR3 nucleotides are TGTGCCAGCAGCCATCCAGAAGCGGGGGGCTACAATGAGCAGTTCTTC.

The chain combines TRBV13 with TRBJ2-5; TRBD2 aligns across 11 bases. This CDR3 has 15 residues. CDR1 and CDR2 (germline): PRHDT, FYEKMQ (reference sequence). The V segment lost 4 bases and the J segment 5 bases; nucleotides outside the gene matches: 6. CDR3 in amino acids: CASSSSGGTRETQYF. The CDR3 nucleotides are TGTGCCAGCAGCTCTAGCGGGGGGACCAGGGAGACCCAGTACTTC. Together with reference TRBV13 and TRBJ2-5, the CDR3 gives the full variable domain: AAGVIQSPRHLIKEKRETATLKCYPIPRHDTVYWYQQGPGQDPQFLISFYEKMQSDKGSIPDRFSAQQFSDYHSELNMSSLELGDSALYFCASSSSGGTRETQYFGPGTRLLVL.

The chain carries TRBV7-9 and TRBJ1-3; 12 bases map to TRBD1. The V gene's germline CDR1 is SEHNR and CDR2 FQNEAQ (reference sequence). The trim removed 3 bases at V and 2 bases at J, leaving 2 bases unmatched. CDR3 size: 16 residues. Written as DNA, the CDR3 is TGTGCCAGCAGCTTCGGGACAGGGGGCGCTGGAAACACCATATATTTT. As protein: CASSFGTGGAGNTIYF.

The V and J genes are TRBV4-1 and TRBJ1-1; D not certain. Trimming took off 4 bases at V and 2 bases at J, with 2 bases between the two ends. Germline CDR1 is MGHRA and CDR2 is YSYEKL. There are 11 residues in the CDR3. The CDR3 loop reads CASSLNTEAFF. As DNA, the CDR3 is TGCGCCAGCAGCCTAAACACTGAAGCTTTCTTT.

The chain carries TRBV2 and TRBJ1-3; D is unclear. This CDR3 has 14 amino acids. The ends were cut back, 1 base at V and 0 bases at J, with 4 bases in the middle. The germline gives CDR1 SNHLY, CDR2 FYNNEI. CDR3 DNA: TGTGCCAGCAGTGAAGTGAGCTCTGGAAACACCATATATTTT. Translation: CASSEVSSGNTIYF.

This chain joins TRBV5-1 and TRBJ2-2; 11 bases map to TRBD1. This CDR3 comprises 15 residues. The germline V gene has CDR1 SGHRS and CDR2 YFSETQ. V shed 3 bases, J shed 6 bases, and the junction held 4 bases outside the gene matches. CDR3 nucleotides: TGCGCCAGCAGCTCCGGGACAGGGGGGTCCGGGGAGCTGTTTTTT. Protein: CASSSGTGGSGELFF. The full variable domain, rest sourced from reference TRBV5-1 and TRBJ2-2, is KAGVTQTPRYLIKTRGQQVTLSCSPISGHRSVSWYQQTPGQGLQFLFEYFSETQRNKGNFPGRFSGRQFSNSRSEMNVSTLELGDSALYLCASSSGTGGSGELFFGEGSRLTVL.

V and J are TRBV15 and TRBJ2-5; 8 bases are a match to TRBD2. This CDR3 has 17 amino acids. Germline V gives CDR1 LNHNV, CDR2 YYDKDF (reference sequence). V was clipped by 0 bases and J by 3 bases; unmatched bases: 9. The CDR3, as DNA: TGTGCCACCAGCAGAGAGGCCGTTTGGGGACTAGAAGAGACCCAGTACTTC. It specifies CATSREAVWGLEETQYF. Variable domain in full (rest from reference TRBV15 and TRBJ2-5): DAMVIQNPRYQVTQFGKPVTLSCSQTLNHNVMYWYQQKSSQAPKLLFHYYDKDFNNEADTPDNFQSRRPNTSFCFLDIRSPGLGDTAMYLCATSREAVWGLEETQYFGPGTRLLVL.

The chain uses TRBV6-6 and TRBJ1-1; TRBD1 agrees at 7 bases. The germline gives CDR1 MNHNY, CDR2 SVGAGI (reference sequence). The CDR3 length is 14 residues. The V segment lost 8 bases and the J segment 5 bases; nucleotides outside the gene matches: 11. The CDR3 loop is CASGIGGVGTEAFF. DNA for the CDR3: TGTGCCAGCGGGATAGGGGGCGTTGGTACTGAAGCTTTCTTT.

This clone came up once. The chain has TRBV11-2 and TRBJ2-3; TRBD2 might be the D (5 bases). V dropped 4 bases and J dropped 0 bases, with 5 bases sitting between them. CDR1 is SGHAT, CDR2 FQNNGV, per germline. This CDR3 region has 13 residues. This chain's CDR3 is CASSSGSTDTQYF. The CDR3 DNA reads as TGTGCCAGCAGCTCGGGGAGCACAGATACGCAGTATTTT.

This chain links TRBV3-1 (or the pseudogene TRBV3-2) with TRBJ1-2; tentative D call: TRBD1 (5 bases). The CDR3 loop spans 15 amino acids. Trimming removed 2 bases from V and 2 bases from J, with 12 bases in between. CDR1 is LGHDT and CDR2 is YNNKEL in the germline V gene (reference sequence). The CDR3 reads CASSQQAAGNYGYTF. The CDR3 coding sequence is TGTGCCAGCAGCCAACAGGCGGCAGGGAACTATGGCTACACCTTC.

The gene calls are TRBV19 and TRBJ2-1; D ambiguous. This CDR3 has 14 residues. V lost 1 base and J lost 4, with 8 bases in between. Germline V gene lookup returns CDR1 LNHDA and CDR2 SQIVND (reference sequence). CDR3 sequence: CASSIGETYNEQFF. The DNA of the CDR3 is TGTGCCAGTAGTATAGGTGAGACATACAATGAGCAGTTCTTC.

This clone has just a few counts. The chain is built from TRBV9 and TRBJ1-2; tentative D call: TRBD1 (5 bases). Germline assignment: CDR1 SGDLS and CDR2 YYNGEE. This CDR3 comprises 13 residues. The V end lost 3 bases, the J end lost 4 bases, and 10 bases lay between the germline ends. CDR3 amino acids: CASSAGPPYGYTF. The CDR3 DNA reads TGTGCCAGCAGCGCAGGGCCTCCCTATGGCTACACCTTC.